Following are 9 T cell receptor beta chains from one sample sequenced in a study of beta chain features in type 1 diabetes. Expressed TCRB transcripts were sequenced after all isolated RNA was converted to cDNA. Sequencing used immunoSEQ multiplex PCR; TCRdb keeps in-frame clones, though not all of them. The sample shows about 470,000 clones, 25% to 35% of them seen only once. Specimen: naive CD4+ T cells from blood. Receptors originate from a man aged 18 to 35 in good health.

The chain links TRBV4-3 to TRBJ2-2; tentatively, D is TRBD2 (6 bases). Germline CDR1 is LGHNA and CDR2 is YSLEER. The V and J ends lost 0 bases and 0 bases respectively, with 17 bases between them. This CDR3 comprises 19 residues. The CDR3, as DNA: TGCGCCAGCAGCCAAGAGGCCGTTGGGCGGGGTCCGAACACCGGGGAGCTGTTTTTT. This gives the protein CASSQEAVGRGPNTGELFF.

The V and J genes are TRBV14 and TRBJ1-1; D possibly corresponds to TRBD1 (6 bases). Trimming left V 6 bases short and J 0 bases short, with 14 bases between. The V gene's germline CDR1 is SGHDN and CDR2 FVKESK. This CDR3 has 15 amino acids. This CDR3 reads CASSPPGHLNTEAFF. Here the CDR3 DNA reads TGTGCCAGCAGTCCTCCGGGACACCTGAACACTGAAGCTTTCTTT.

This chain connects TRBV27 to TRBJ2-7; no definite D call. This CDR3 comprises 15 residues. CDR1 is MNHEY, CDR2 SMNVEV, per germline (reference sequence). Between the trimmed V and J ends, which lost 5 bases and 2 bases, there was a span of 16 bases. CDR3 loop: CASSSHDAVAYEQYF. In nucleotides, the CDR3 is TGTGCCAGCAGTAGCCACGACGCGGTTGCCTACGAGCAGTACTTC.

The chain combines TRBV5-6 with TRBJ2-1, with 12 bases matching TRBD2. Germline CDR1 SGHDT, CDR2 YYEEEE. The CDR3 sequence is 16 residues long. Losses at the gene ends were 6 bases for V and 6 bases for J; bases not matched to a gene: 10. In DNA form, the CDR3 reads TGTGCCAGCACCCCGACTAGCGGGGGAAGTCTCAATGAGCAGTTCTTC. It is translated as CASTPTSGGSLNEQFF.

This clone appeared a few times. The V and J genes are TRBV15 and TRBJ2-3, with 13 bases that match TRBD2. From germline, CDR1 is LNHNV and CDR2 YYDKDF (reference sequence). The CDR3 runs 16 residues. Losses at the gene ends were 2 bases for V and 4 bases for J; bases not matched to a gene: 3. CDR3 in amino acids: CATSRRLAGGPDTQYF. CDR3 DNA: TGTGCCACCAGCAGAAGACTAGCGGGAGGACCAGATACGCAGTATTTT.

The chain is built from TRBV7-2 and TRBJ2-3; D perhaps matches TRBD2 (5 bases). Germline assignment: CDR1 SGHTA and CDR2 FQGNSA. Deletions cut 5 bases from V and 2 bases from J, with 11 bases between. CDR3 size: 14 residues. CDR3 sequence reads: CASSLTRSTDTQYF. CDR3 coding DNA: TGTGCCAGCAGCCTAACTAGATCCACAGATACGCAGTATTTT.

This clone was detected only a few times. V is TRBV18 and J is TRBJ2-3, with D possibly TRBD1 on 5 matching bases. There are 16 residues in the CDR3. Germline lookup yields CDR1 KGHSH and CDR2 LQKENI. V shed 4 bases and J shed 2 bases, with 16 bases lying between them. The CDR3 DNA follows: TGTGCCAGCTCACTACGACAGTCCACCCACACAGATACGCAGTATTTT. It specifies CASSLRQSTHTDTQYF.

The V call is TRBV7-9, the J call TRBJ2-3; 12 bases line up with TRBD2. The ends lost 3 bases at V and 2 bases at J; junction bases unmatched: 3. CDR3 length: 16 amino acids. Per the germline V gene, CDR1 is SEHNR and CDR2 is FQNEAQ (reference sequence). The chain's CDR3 is CASSFGLAGYTDTQYF. CDR3 coding DNA: TGTGCCAGCAGCTTTGGACTAGCGGGATACACAGATACGCAGTATTTT.

The V and J genes are TRBV6-5 and TRBJ2-3; 11 nucleotides agree with TRBD2. Per germline, CDR1 MNHEY and CDR2 SVGAGI. CDR3 size: 15 residues. Trimming removed 6 bases from V and 4 bases from J; junction bases left unmatched: 6. The CDR3 nucleotides read TGTGCCAGCAGCCTAGCGGGAGGTTGGGCAGATACGCAGTATTTT. Translating it yields CASSLAGGWADTQYF.